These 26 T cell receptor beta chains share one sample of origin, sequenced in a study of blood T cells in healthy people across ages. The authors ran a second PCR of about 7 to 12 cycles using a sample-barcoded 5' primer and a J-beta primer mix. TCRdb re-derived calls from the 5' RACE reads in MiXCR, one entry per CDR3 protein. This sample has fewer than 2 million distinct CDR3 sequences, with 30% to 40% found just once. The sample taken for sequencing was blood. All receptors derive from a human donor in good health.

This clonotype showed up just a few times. This CDR3 is CSVSSDREVDGYTF. The CDR3 DNA reads as TGCAGCGTTTCTTCCGACAGGGAGGTAGATGGCTACACCTTC. V gene TRBV29-1 combines with J gene TRBJ1-2, with 7 bases that match TRBD1. The length of the CDR3 is 14 residues. With 5 bases clipped from V and 6 bases from J, the junction kept 12 bases outside the gene matches. CDR1 SQVTM and CDR2 ANQGSEA come from the germline V gene.

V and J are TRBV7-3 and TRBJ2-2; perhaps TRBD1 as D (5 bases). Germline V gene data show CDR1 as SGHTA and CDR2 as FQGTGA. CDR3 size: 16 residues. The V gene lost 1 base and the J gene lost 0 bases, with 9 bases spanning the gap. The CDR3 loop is CASSLSHRTNTGELFF. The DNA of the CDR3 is TGTGCCAGCAGCTTAAGTCACAGGACGAACACCGGGGAGCTGTTTTTT.

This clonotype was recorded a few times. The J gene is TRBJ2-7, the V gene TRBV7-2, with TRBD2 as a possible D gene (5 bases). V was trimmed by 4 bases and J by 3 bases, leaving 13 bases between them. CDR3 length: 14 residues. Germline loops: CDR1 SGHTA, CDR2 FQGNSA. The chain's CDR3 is CASSSGLNRYEQYF. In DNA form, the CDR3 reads TGTGCCAGCAGCTCAGGACTGAACCGCTACGAGCAGTACTTC.

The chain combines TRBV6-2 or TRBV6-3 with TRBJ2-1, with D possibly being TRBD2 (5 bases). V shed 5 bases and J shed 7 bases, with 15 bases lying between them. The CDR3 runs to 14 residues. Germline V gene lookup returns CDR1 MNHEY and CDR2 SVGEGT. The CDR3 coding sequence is TGTGCCAGCAGTCATTTCCTCGGGGTGAATGAGCAGTTCTTC. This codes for CASSHFLGVNEQFF.

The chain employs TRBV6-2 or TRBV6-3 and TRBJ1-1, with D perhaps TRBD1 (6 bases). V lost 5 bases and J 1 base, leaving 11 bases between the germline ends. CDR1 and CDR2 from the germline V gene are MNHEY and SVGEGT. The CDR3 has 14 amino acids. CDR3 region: CASSQQGQNTEAFF. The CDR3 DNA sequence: TGTGCCAGCAGTCAACAGGGACAGAACACTGAAGCTTTCTTT.

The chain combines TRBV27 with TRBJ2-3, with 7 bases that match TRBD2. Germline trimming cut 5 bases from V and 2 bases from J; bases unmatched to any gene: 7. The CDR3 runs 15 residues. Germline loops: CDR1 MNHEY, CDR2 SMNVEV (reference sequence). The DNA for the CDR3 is TGTGCCAGCAGTCATCTTCGGGGGGACACAGATACGCAGTATTTT. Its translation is CASSHLRGDTDTQYF.

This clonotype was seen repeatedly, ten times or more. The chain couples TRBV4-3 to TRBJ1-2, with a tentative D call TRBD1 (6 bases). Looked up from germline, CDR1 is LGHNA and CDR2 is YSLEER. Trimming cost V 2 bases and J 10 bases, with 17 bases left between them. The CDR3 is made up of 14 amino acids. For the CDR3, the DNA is TGCGCCAGCAGCCAACGAGGGGGACCTTCGACCTACACCTTC. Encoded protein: CASSQRGGPSTYTF.

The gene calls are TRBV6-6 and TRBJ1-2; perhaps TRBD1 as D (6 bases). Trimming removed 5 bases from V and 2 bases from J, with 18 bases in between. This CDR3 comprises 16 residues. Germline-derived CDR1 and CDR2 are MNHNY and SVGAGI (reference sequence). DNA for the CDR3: TGTGCCAGCAGTACTAGGGTACAGGGCCTGAACTATGGCTACACCTTC. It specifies CASSTRVQGLNYGYTF.

This CDR3 reads CASSKSRTGAYGYTF. The CDR3 DNA sequence: TGTGCCAGCAGTAAATCGAGGACAGGGGCCTATGGCTACACCTTC. The rearrangement links TRBV12-3 or TRBV12-4 to TRBJ1-2, with TRBD1 matching 9 bases. V shed 5 bases, J shed 4 bases, and the junction held 8 bases outside the gene matches. The CDR3 loop spans 15 amino acids.

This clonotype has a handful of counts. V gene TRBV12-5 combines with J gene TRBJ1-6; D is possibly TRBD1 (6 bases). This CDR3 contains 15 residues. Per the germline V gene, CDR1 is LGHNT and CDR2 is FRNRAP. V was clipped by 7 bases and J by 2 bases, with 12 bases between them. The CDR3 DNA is TGTGCTAGTGCAAACAGGGTCGCCTATAATTCACCCCTCCACTTT. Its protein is CASANRVAYNSPLHF.

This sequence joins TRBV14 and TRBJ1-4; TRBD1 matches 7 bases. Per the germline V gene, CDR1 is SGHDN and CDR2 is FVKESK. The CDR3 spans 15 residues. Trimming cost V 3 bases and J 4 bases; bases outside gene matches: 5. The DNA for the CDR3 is TGTGCCAGCAGCCACCGGGACAGCTTTAATGAAAAACTGTTTTTT. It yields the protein CASSHRDSFNEKLFF.

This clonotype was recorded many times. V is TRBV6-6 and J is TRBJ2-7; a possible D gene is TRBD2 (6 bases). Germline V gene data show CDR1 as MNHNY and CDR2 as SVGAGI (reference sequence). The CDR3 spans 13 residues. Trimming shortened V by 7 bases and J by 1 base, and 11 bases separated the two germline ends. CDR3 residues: CASTIGGSYEQYF. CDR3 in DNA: TGTGCCAGCACAATCGGGGGTTCCTACGAGCAGTACTTC.

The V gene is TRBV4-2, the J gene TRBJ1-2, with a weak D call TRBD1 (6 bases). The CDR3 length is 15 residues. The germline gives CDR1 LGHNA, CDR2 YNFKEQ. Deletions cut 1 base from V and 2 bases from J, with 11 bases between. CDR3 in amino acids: CASSQAEGGNYGYTF. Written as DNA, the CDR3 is TGTGCCAGCAGCCAAGCCGAGGGGGGAAACTATGGCTACACCTTC.

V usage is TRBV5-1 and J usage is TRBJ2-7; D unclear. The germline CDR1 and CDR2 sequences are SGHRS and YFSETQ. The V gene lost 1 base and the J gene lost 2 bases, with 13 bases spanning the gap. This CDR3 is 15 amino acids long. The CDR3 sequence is CASSLWTGTPYEQYF. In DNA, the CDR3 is TGCGCCAGCAGCTTGTGGACCGGAACACCCTACGAGCAGTACTTC.

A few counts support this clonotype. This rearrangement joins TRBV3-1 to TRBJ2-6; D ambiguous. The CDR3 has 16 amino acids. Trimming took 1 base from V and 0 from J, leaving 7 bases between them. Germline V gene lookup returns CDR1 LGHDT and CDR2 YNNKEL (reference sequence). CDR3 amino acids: CASSQGPSSGANVLTF. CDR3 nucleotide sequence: TGTGCCAGCAGCCAAGGCCCTAGCTCTGGGGCCAACGTCCTGACTTTC. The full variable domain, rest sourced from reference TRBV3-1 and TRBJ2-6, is DTAVSQTPKYLVTQMGNDKSIKCEQNLGHDTMYWYKQDSKKFLKIMFSYNNKELIINETVPNRFSPKSPDKAHLNLHINSLELGDSAVYFCASSQGPSSGANVLTFGAGSRLTVL.

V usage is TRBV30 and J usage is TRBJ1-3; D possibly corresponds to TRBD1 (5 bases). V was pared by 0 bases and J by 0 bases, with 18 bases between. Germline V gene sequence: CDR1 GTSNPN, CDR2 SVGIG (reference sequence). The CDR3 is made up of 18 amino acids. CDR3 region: CAWSVRLSGLFSGNTIYF. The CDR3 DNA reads TGTGCCTGGAGTGTACGCTTGTCGGGACTTTTCTCTGGAAACACCATATATTTT.

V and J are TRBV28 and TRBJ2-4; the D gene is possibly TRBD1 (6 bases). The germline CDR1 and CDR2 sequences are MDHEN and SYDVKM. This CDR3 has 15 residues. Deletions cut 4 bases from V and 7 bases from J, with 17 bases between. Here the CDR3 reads CASSSTGFKLNIQYF. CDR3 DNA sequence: TGTGCCAGCAGTTCCACAGGGTTCAAGTTGAACATTCAGTACTTC.

CDR3 coding DNA: TGTGCCAGCAGTCGTAGAGGGGGAGGGATTGTCGAAGCTTTCTTT. Its translation: CASSRRGGGIVEAFF. The chain joins TRBV9 to TRBJ1-1, with a tentative D call TRBD1 (6 bases). The V and J ends lost 5 bases and 8 bases respectively, with 22 bases between them. In germline, CDR1 is SGDLS, CDR2 YYNGEE. This CDR3 is built from 15 residues.

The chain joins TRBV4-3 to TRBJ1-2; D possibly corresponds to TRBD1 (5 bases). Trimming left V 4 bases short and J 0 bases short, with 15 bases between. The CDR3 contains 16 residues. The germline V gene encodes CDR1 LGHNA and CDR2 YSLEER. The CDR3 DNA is TGCGCCAGCAGCCCGGGCCAAGGGGATCCTAACTATGGCTACACCTTC. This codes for CASSPGQGDPNYGYTF.

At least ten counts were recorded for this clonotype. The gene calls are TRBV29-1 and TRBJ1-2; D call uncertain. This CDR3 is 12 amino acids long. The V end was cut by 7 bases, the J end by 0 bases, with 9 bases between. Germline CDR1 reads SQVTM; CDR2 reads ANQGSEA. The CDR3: CSGRASNYGYTF. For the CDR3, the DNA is TGCAGCGGCCGGGCCTCTAACTATGGCTACACCTTC. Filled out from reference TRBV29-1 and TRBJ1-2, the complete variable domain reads SAVISQKPSRDICQRGTSLTIQCQVDSQVTMMFWYRQQPGQSLTLIATANQGSEATYESGFVIDKFPISRPNLTFSTLTVSNMSPEDSSIYLCSGRASNYGYTFGSGTRLTVV.

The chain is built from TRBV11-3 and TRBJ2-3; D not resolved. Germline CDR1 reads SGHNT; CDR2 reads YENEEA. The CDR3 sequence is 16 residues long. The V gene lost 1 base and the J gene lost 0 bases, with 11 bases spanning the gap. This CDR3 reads CASSLATDSSTDTQYF. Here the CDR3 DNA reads TGTGCCAGCAGCTTAGCCACGGATTCTAGCACAGATACGCAGTATTTT.

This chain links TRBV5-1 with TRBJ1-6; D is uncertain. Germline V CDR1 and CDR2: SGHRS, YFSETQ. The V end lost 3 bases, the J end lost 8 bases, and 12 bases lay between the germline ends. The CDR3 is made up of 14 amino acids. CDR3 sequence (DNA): TGCGCCAGCAGCTGGTATTCGCGGGATTCACCCCTCCACTTT. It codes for CASSWYSRDSPLHF. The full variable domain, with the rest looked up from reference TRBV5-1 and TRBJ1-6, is KAGVTQTPRYLIKTRGQQVTLSCSPISGHRSVSWYQQTPGQGLQFLFEYFSETQRNKGNFPGRFSGRQFSNSRSEMNVSTLELGDSALYLCASSWYSRDSPLHFGNGTRLTVT.

CDR3 residues: CASSSVQGYEQFF. Here the CDR3 DNA reads TGTGCCAGCAGCTCGGTCCAGGGGTATGAGCAGTTCTTC. The J gene is TRBJ2-1, the V gene TRBV7-2, with D maybe TRBD1 (6 bases). The germline CDR1 and CDR2 sequences are SGHTA and FQGNSA. This CDR3 spans 13 amino acids. The V end lost 4 bases, the J end lost 8 bases, and 12 bases lay between the germline ends.

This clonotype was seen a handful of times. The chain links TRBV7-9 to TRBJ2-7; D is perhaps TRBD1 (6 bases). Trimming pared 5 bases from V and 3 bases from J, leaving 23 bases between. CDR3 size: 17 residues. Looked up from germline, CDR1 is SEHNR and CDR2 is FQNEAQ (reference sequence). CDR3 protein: CASSIFSPGDRLYEQYF. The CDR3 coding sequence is TGTGCCAGCAGCATCTTTTCACCAGGGGATAGGCTCTACGAGCAGTACTTC.

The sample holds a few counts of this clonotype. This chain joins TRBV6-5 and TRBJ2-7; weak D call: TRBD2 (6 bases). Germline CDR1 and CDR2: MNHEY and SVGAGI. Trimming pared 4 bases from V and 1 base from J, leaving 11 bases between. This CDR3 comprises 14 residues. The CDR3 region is CASSFSGRSYEQYF. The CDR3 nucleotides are TGTGCCAGCAGTTTTTCCGGGAGATCCTACGAGCAGTACTTC.

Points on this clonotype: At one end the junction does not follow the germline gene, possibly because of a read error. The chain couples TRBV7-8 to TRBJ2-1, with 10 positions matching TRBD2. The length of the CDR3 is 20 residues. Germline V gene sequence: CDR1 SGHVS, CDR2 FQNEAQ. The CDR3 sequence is CASSGGASGGLLSSYSEQFF. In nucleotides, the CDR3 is TGTGCCAGCAGCGGGGGGGCTAGCGGGGGCCTCTTAAGCTCCTACAGTGAGCAGTTCTTC.